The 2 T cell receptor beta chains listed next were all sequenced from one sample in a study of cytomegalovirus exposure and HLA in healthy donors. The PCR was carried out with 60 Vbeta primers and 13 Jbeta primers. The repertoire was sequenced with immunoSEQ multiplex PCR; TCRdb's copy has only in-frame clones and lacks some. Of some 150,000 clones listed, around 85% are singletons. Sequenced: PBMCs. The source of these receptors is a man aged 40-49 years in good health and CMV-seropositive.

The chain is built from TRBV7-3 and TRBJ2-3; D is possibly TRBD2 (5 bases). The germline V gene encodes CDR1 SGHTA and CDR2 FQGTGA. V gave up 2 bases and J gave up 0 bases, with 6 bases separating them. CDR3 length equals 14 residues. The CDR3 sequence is CASSLPGSTDTQYF. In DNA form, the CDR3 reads TGTGCCAGCAGCTTACCGGGGAGCACAGATACGCAGTATTTT.

This chain's CDR3 is CASSPFSQGFYGYTF. The CDR3 DNA is TGTGCCAGCAGCCCTTTCTCCCAGGGGTTCTATGGCTACACCTTC. The genes are TRBV7-9 and TRBJ1-2, with D tentatively TRBD1 (6 bases). In germline, CDR1 is SEHNR, CDR2 FQNEAQ (reference sequence). CDR3 size: 15 residues. Trimming removed 5 bases from V and 4 bases from J, with 17 bases in between.